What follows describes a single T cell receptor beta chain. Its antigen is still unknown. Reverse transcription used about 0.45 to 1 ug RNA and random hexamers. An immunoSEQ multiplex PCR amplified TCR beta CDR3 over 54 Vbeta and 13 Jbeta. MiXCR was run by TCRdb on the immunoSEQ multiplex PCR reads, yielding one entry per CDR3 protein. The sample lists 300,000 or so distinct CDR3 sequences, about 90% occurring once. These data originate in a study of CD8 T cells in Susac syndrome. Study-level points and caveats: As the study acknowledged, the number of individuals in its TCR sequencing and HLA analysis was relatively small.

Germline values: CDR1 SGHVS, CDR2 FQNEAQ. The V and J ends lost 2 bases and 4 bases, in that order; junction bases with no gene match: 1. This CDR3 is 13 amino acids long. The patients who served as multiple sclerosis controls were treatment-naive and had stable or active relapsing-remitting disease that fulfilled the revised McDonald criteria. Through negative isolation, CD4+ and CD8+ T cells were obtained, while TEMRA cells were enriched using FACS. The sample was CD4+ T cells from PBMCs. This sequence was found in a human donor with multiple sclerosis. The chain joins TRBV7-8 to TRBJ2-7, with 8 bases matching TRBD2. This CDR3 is CASSLIAGYEQYF. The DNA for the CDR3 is TGTGCCAGCAGCTTAATAGCGGGGTACGAGCAGTACTTC. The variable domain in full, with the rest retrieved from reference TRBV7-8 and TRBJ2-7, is GAGVSQSPRYKVAKRGQDVALRCDPISGHVSLFWYQQALGQGPEFLTYFQNEAQLDKSGLPSDRFFAERPEGSVSTLKIQRTQQEDSAVYLCASSLIAGYEQYFGPGTRLTVT.